What follows describes a single T cell receptor (beta chain). Antigen: not known. The entry originates in a study of response to subunit inactivated influenza vaccine. General study points: Seasonal influenza vaccination, on each occasion, was suggested by the authors to recruit few new T cells.

TCRdb recomputed calls from the RT-PCR reads with MiXCR, one row per CDR3 protein. Counted here are roughly 570,000 distinct CDR3 sequences, 11% to 15% occurring once; the ten biggest clones make up more than 9.5%. Trimming at V came to 4 bases and at J to 6 bases, leaving 3 bases not matched to a gene. The CDR3 has 13 amino acids. Germline V gene lookup returns CDR1 SGHTA and CDR2 FQGTGA. The TCR comes from a man aged 50 or older who received an inactivated influenza vaccine. The J gene is TRBJ2-1, the V gene TRBV7-3; 7 nucleotides agree with TRBD2. Specimen: PBMCs from blood, collected 11 to 12 days after vaccination. The CDR3 region is CASSWGGGNEQFF. In DNA form, the CDR3 reads TGTGCCAGCAGCTGGGGGGGTGGCAATGAGCAGTTCTTC.